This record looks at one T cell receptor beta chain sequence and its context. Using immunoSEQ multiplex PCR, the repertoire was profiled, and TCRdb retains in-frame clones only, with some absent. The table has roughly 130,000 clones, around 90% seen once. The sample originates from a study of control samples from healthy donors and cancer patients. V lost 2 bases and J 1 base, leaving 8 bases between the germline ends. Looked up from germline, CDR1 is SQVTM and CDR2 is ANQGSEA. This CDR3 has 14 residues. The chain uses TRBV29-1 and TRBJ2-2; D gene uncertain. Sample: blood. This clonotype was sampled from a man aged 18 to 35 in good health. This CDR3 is CSVERQRNTGELFF. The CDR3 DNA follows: TGCAGCGTTGAACGGCAGAGGAACACCGGGGAGCTGTTTTTT.